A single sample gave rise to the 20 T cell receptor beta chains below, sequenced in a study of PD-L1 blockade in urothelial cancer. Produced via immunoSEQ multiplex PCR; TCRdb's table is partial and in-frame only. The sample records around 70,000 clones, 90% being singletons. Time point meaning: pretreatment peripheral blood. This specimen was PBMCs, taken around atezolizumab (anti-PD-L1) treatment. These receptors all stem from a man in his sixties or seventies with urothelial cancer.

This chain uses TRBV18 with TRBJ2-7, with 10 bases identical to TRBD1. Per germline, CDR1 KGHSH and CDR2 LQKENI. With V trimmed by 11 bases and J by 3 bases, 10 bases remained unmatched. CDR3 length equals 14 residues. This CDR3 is CAAARTGGFYEQYF. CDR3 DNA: TGTGCCGCAGCCAGGACAGGGGGGTTCTACGAGCAGTACTTC.

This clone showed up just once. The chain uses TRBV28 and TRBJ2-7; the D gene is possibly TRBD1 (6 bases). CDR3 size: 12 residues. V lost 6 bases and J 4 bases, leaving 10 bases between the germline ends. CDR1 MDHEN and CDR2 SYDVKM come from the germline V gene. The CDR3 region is CASSPDRYEQYF. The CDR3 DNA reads TGTGCCAGCAGCCCCGACAGGTACGAGCAGTACTTC.

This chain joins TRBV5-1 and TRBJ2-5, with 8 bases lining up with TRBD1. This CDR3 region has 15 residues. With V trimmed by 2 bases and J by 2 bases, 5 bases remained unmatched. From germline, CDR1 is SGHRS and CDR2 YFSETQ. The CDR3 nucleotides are TGCGCCAGCAGCTTTCAGGGGGCGAAACAAGAGACCCAGTACTTC. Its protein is CASSFQGAKQETQYF.

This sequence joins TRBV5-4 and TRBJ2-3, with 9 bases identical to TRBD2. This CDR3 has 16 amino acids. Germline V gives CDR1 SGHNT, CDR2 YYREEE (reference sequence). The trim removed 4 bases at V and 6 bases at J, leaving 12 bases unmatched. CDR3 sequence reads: CASSRPAGGPVDTQYF. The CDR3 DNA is TGTGCCAGCAGCCGTCCCGCGGGAGGGCCCGTGGATACGCAGTATTTT.

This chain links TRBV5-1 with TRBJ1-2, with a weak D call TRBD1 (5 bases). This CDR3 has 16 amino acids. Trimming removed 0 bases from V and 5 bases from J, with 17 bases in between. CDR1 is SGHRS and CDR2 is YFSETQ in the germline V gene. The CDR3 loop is CASSLAVTEDRYGYTF. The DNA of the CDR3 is TGCGCCAGCAGCTTGGCCGTGACAGAAGATCGTTATGGCTACACCTTC.

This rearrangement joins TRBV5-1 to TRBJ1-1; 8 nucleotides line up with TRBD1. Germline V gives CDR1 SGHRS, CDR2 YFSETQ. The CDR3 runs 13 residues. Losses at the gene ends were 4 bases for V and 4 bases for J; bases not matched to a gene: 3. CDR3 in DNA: TGCGCCAGCAGCCCAGACAGGGGCACTGAAGCTTTCTTT. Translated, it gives CASSPDRGTEAFF. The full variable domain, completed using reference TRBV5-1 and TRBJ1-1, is KAGVTQTPRYLIKTRGQQVTLSCSPISGHRSVSWYQQTPGQGLQFLFEYFSETQRNKGNFPGRFSGRQFSNSRSEMNVSTLELGDSALYLCASSPDRGTEAFFGQGTRLTVV.

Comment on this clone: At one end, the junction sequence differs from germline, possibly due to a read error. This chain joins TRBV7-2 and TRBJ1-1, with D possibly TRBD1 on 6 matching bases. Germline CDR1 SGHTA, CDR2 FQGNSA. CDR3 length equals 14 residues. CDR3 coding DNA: TGTGCCAGCAGCCTAGCGCCAGGGGCCTATGAAGCTTTCTTT. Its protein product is CASSLAPGAYEAFF.

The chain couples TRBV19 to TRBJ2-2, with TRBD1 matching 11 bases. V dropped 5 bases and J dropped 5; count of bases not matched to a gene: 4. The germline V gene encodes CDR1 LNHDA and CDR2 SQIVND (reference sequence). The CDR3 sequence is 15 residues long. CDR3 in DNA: TGTGCCAGTAGTCGGACAGGGGGCGCTACCGGGGAGCTGTTTTTT. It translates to CASSRTGGATGELFF. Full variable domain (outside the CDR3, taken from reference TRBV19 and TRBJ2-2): DGGITQSPKYLFRKEGQNVTLSCEQNLNHDAMYWYRQDPGQGLRLIYYSQIVNDFQKGDIAEGYSVSREKKESFPLTVTSAQKNPTAFYLCASSRTGGATGELFFGEGSRLTVL.

This chain's CDR3 is CASGETGHGTDTQYF. DNA of the CDR3: TGCGCCAGCGGCGAGACAGGGCACGGCACAGATACGCAGTATTTT. The chain is built from TRBV5-1 and TRBJ2-3; 7 nucleotides match TRBD1. Germline assignment: CDR1 SGHRS and CDR2 YFSETQ. The V segment lost 7 bases and the J segment 1 base; nucleotides outside the gene matches: 9. CDR3 length equals 15 residues.

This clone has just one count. CDR3 DNA: TGTGCAAGTCGTCCCCCTGGCCCGAATGAAAAACTGTTTTTT. Translated, it gives CASRPPGPNEKLFF. The V gene is TRBV12-2, the J gene TRBJ1-4; the table's D call TRBD1 went unverified against the DNA. TRBV12-2 is tagged as a pseudogene. The CDR3 totals 14 residues.

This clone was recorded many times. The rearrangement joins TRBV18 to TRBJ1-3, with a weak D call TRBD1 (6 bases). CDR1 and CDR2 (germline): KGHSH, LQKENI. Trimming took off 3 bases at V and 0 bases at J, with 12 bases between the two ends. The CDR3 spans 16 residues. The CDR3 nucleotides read TGTGCCAGCTCACCCGACAGGCTAGTCTCTGGAAACACCATATATTTT. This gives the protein CASSPDRLVSGNTIYF.

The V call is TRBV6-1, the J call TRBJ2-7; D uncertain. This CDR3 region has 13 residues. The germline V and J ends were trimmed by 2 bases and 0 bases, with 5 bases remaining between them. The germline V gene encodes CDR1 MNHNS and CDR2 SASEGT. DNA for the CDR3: TGTGCCAGCAGTGAATACGGCTCCTACGAGCAGTACTTC. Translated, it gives CASSEYGSYEQYF.

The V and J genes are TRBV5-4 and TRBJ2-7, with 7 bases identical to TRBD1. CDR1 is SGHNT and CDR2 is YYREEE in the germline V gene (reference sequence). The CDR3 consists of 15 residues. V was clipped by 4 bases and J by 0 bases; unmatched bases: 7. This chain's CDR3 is CASSTQDRVSYEQYF. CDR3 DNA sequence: TGTGCCAGCAGCACGCAAGACAGGGTCTCCTACGAGCAGTACTTC.

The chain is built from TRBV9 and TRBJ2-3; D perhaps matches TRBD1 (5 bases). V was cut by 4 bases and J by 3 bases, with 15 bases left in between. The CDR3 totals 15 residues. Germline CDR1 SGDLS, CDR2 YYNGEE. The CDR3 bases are TGTGCCAGCAGCCCAGGGATGGGGATAACAGATACGCAGTATTTT. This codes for CASSPGMGITDTQYF.

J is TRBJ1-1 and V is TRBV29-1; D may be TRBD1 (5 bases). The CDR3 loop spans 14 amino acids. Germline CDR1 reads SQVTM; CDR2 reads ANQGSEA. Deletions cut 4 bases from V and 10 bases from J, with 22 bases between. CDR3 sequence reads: CSVVGSGPETGAFF. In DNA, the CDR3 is TGCAGCGTTGTTGGGTCTGGCCCAGAAACAGGAGCTTTCTTT. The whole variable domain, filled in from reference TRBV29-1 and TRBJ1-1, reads SAVISQKPSRDICQRGTSLTIQCQVDSQVTMMFWYRQQPGQSLTLIATANQGSEATYESGFVIDKFPISRPNLTFSTLTVSNMSPEDSSIYLCSVVGSGPETGAFFGQGTRLTVV.

In nucleotides, the CDR3 is TGTGCCAGCACAAAGCGGGAGGGCTCCTACAATGAGCAGTTCTTC. Translation gives CASTKREGSYNEQFF. The rearrangement joins TRBV9 to TRBJ2-1; 10 bases are a match to TRBD2. The CDR3 runs to 15 residues. Trimming took 6 bases from V and 0 from J; bases not matched to a gene: 3. CDR1 is SGDLS and CDR2 is YYNGEE in the germline V gene.

CDR3 coding DNA: TGTGCCAGCTCACTAAGGGAGCAAGAGACCCAGTACTTC. Translated, it gives CASSLREQETQYF. The chain carries TRBV18 and TRBJ2-5; D may be TRBD2 (5 bases). The CDR3 is made up of 13 amino acids. The germline CDR1 and CDR2 sequences are KGHSH and LQKENI. V was shortened by 4 bases and J by 2 bases, with 8 bases between the two germline ends. The full variable domain, its missing parts supplied by reference TRBV18 and TRBJ2-5, is NAGVMQNPRHLVRRRGQEARLRCSPMKGHSHVYWYRQLPEEGLKFMVYLQKENIIDESGMPKERFSAEFPKEGPSILRIQQVVRGDSAAYFCASSLREQETQYFGPGTRLLVL.

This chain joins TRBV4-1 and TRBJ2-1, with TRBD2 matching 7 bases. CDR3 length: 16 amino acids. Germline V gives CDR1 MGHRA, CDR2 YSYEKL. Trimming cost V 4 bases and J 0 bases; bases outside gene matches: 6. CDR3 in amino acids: CASSLLAGISYNEQFF. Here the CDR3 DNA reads TGCGCCAGCAGCCTGTTAGCGGGTATCTCCTACAATGAGCAGTTCTTC.

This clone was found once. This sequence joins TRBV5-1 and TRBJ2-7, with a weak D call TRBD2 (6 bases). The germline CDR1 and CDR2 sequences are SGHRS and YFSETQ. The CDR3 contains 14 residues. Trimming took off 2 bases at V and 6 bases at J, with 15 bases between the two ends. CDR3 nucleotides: TGCGCCAGCAGCTTAGGAGGGTTAGGTCTCGAGCAGTACTTC. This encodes CASSLGGLGLEQYF.

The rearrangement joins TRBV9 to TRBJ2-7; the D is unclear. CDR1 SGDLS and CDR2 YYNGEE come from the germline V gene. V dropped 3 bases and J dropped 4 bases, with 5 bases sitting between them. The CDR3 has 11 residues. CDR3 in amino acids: CASSAPYEQYF. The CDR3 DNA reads TGTGCCAGCAGCGCCCCATACGAGCAGTACTTC.